This T cell receptor beta chain was profiled in a study of cytomegalovirus exposure and HLA in healthy donors. Primers included in the PCR were 60 Vbeta and 13 Jbeta primers. Assay: immunoSEQ multiplex PCR; the TCRdb copy retains only in-frame clones and omits some. The data hold roughly 180,000 clones, with 80% to 85% observed a single time. Germline CDR1 WNHNN, CDR2 SYGVQD (reference sequence). The CDR3 is made up of 15 amino acids. Trimming cost V 2 bases and J 3 bases, with 13 bases left between them. This receptor was obtained from a boy aged 5-17 years in good health and CMV-seronegative. V usage is TRBV10-1 and J usage is TRBJ1-1; possible D gene TRBD1, 6 bases. The source material was PBMCs. The CDR3 DNA is TGCGCCAGCAGTGAGGTCAGGGGCTATTACACTGAAGCTTTCTTT. Protein sequence: CASSEVRGYYTEAFF.